The next 15 T cell receptor beta chains were all read from a single sample in a study of blood T cell repertoires in COVID-19. TCRdb's table, derived via immunoSEQ multiplex PCR, lists solely in-frame clones and lacks some. Of 250,000 to 350,000 clones in the sample, 89% are singletons; the top ten hold approximately 0.94%. Sequencing was carried out using peripheral blood. These receptors were collected from a middle-aged woman who had recovered from COVID-19.

This chain links TRBV7-9 with TRBJ2-4; 10 bases map to TRBD2. Germline V lookup: CDR1 SEHNR, CDR2 FQNEAQ (reference sequence). The length of the CDR3 is 15 residues. V dropped 5 bases and J dropped 5; count of bases not matched to a gene: 6. The CDR3 DNA is TGTGCCAGCAGCCCCCGAGGGACTAGCGAAAACATTCAGTACTTC. The encoded protein is CASSPRGTSENIQYF. Variable domain in full (rest from reference TRBV7-9 and TRBJ2-4): DTGVSQNPRHKITKRGQNVTFRCDPISEHNRLYWYRQTLGQGPEFLTYFQNEAQLEKSRLLSDRFSAERPKGSFSTLEIQRTEQGDSAMYLCASSPRGTSENIQYFGAGTRLSVL.

This chain uses TRBV11-3 with TRBJ2-3, with 12 bases matching TRBD2. Germline CDR1 SGHNT, CDR2 YENEEA. The CDR3 runs to 15 residues. The trim removed 7 bases at V and 0 bases at J, leaving 2 bases unmatched. CDR3 amino acids: CASTLAGGSTDTQYF. In nucleotides, the CDR3 is TGTGCCAGCACCCTAGCGGGAGGGAGCACAGATACGCAGTATTTT.

The rearrangement links TRBV10-2 to TRBJ2-4; the match to TRBD1 covers 8 bases. This CDR3 spans 15 amino acids. The V gene end was trimmed by 5 bases and the J gene end by 6 bases; junction bases not matched to a gene: 9. In germline, CDR1 is WSHSY, CDR2 SAAADI. The CDR3 is CASSQGAGWANIQYF. The CDR3 DNA follows: TGCGCCAGCAGTCAGGGGGCAGGGTGGGCAAACATTCAGTACTTC.

The chain combines TRBV30 with TRBJ2-6; 10 positions agree with TRBD2. CDR3 length equals 18 residues. The germline V gene has CDR1 GTSNPN and CDR2 SVGIG (reference sequence). Unmatched junction bases numbered 7, after V lost 2 bases and J lost 0 bases. The CDR3 reads CAWSSGTSANSGANVLTF. CDR3 nucleotide sequence: TGTGCCTGGAGTTCTGGGACTAGCGCCAACTCTGGGGCCAACGTCCTGACTTTC.

This clone has a handful of counts. This chain connects TRBV29-1 to TRBJ1-1; 7 nucleotides agree with TRBD1. The CDR3 runs 12 residues. From germline, CDR1 is SQVTM and CDR2 ANQGSEA. Trimming cost V 4 bases and J 7 bases; bases outside gene matches: 6. This chain's CDR3 is CSVGDSLGEAFF. The CDR3 DNA reads as TGCAGCGTTGGGGACAGCCTAGGTGAAGCTTTCTTT.

This sequence joins TRBV19 and TRBJ2-7; D remains ambiguous. V dropped 2 bases and J dropped 6 bases, with 14 bases sitting between them. The CDR3 is made up of 14 amino acids. CDR1 LNHDA and CDR2 SQIVND come from the germline V gene (reference sequence). The CDR3 spells CASSITFGQSEQYF. Written as DNA, the CDR3 is TGTGCCAGTAGTATAACATTTGGGCAGAGCGAGCAGTACTTC.

CDR3 sequence reads: CASSLRLAGFTDTQYF. DNA for the CDR3: TGTGCCAGCAGCCTGCGACTAGCGGGATTCACAGATACGCAGTATTTT. This chain links TRBV5-4 with TRBJ2-3; TRBD2 matches 11 bases. Germline CDR1 is SGHNT and CDR2 is YYREEE (reference sequence). The CDR3 consists of 16 residues. Trimming at V came to 4 bases and at J to 2 bases, leaving 6 bases not matched to a gene.

The chain is built from TRBV3-1 (or the pseudogene TRBV3-2) and TRBJ1-3; possible D gene TRBD1, 6 bases. V was shortened by 0 bases and J by 0 bases, with 9 bases between the two germline ends. The CDR3 sequence is 16 residues long. CDR1 and CDR2 from the germline V gene are LGHDT and YNNKEL (reference sequence). CDR3 loop: CASSQDTGSSGNTIYF. CDR3 DNA: TGTGCCAGCAGCCAAGACACAGGGAGCTCTGGAAACACCATATATTTT.

About this clone itself: Distinct nucleotide sequences in the sample also encode this CDR3. The genes are TRBV28 and TRBJ2-1; no reliable D call. The CDR3 loop spans 11 amino acids. CDR1 and CDR2 from the germline V gene are MDHEN and SYDVKM. With 6 bases removed from V and 3 bases from J, the gap between germline ends came to 3 bases. The chain's CDR3 is CASSRYNEQFF. CDR3 nucleotides: TGTGCCAGCAGCCGCTACAATGAGCAGTTCTTC.

This sequence joins TRBV6-1 and TRBJ2-7, with D unclear. The CDR3 loop spans 12 amino acids. In germline, CDR1 is MNHNS, CDR2 SASEGT. Trimming cost V 1 base and J 3 bases, with 4 bases left between them. The CDR3 sequence: CASSEVRYEQYF. DNA of the CDR3: TGTGCCAGCAGTGAAGTCCGCTACGAGCAGTACTTC.

This chain connects TRBV2 to TRBJ1-4, with TRBD1 matching 7 bases. The germline gives CDR1 SNHLY, CDR2 FYNNEI. This CDR3 comprises 15 residues. After removal of 8 bases from V and 3 bases from J, the junction contained 9 bases not matched to a gene. CDR3 in DNA: TGTGCCAGCGTTTTTGAGGGGGCGGCTAATGAAAAACTGTTTTTT. It codes for CASVFEGAANEKLFF.

This sequence joins TRBV5-1 and TRBJ2-7; TRBD1 matches at 8 bases. Germline CDR1 and CDR2: SGHRS and YFSETQ. The CDR3 runs 14 residues. V gave up 4 bases and J gave up 1 base; unmatched junction bases: 4. The DNA of the CDR3 is TGCGCCAGCAGCCCAGACAGGGGATCCTACGAGCAGTACTTC. It codes for CASSPDRGSYEQYF.

There are a few counts of this clone. Other DNA sequences in this specimen translate into the identical CDR3. V is TRBV19 and J is TRBJ1-5, with 7 bases matching TRBD1. J lost 1 base, V lost 4 bases, and 4 bases had no gene match. Germline lookup yields CDR1 LNHDA and CDR2 SQIVND (reference sequence). CDR3 length: 15 amino acids. The CDR3 region has the DNA TGTGCCAGTAGTACAGGGACAGCCAGCAATCAGCCCCAGCATTTT. Translating gives CASSTGTASNQPQHF.

The V call is TRBV18, the J call TRBJ2-7, with 8 bases lining up with TRBD2. Germline assignment: CDR1 KGHSH and CDR2 LQKENI. Unmatched junction bases numbered 10, after V lost 6 bases and J lost 3 bases. The CDR3 runs to 15 residues. The CDR3 protein is CASSQDTSGYYEQYF. Here the CDR3 DNA reads TGTGCCAGCTCTCAGGACACTAGCGGATACTACGAGCAGTACTTC.

This clone is a singleton in its sample. The V and J genes are TRBV7-3 and TRBJ2-2; 11 bases agree with TRBD1. The ends lost 1 base at V and 0 bases at J; junction bases unmatched: 13. CDR3 length: 21 amino acids. Germline V CDR1 and CDR2: SGHTA, FQGTGA. CDR3: CASSLRQLRGQGVTNTGELFF. The CDR3 nucleotides are TGTGCCAGCAGCTTAAGGCAACTAAGGGGACAGGGGGTGACGAACACCGGGGAGCTGTTTTTT.